The text below deals with one T cell receptor beta chain. Sequenced by immunoSEQ multiplex PCR; TCRdb stores in-frame clones only, minus some. Of fewer than 700,000 clones listed, approximately 91% were seen once; the top ten hold 7.5% to 9.5%. Trimming cost V 4 bases and J 4 bases; bases outside gene matches: 4. The V gene's germline CDR1 is LNHDA and CDR2 SQIVND (reference sequence). This CDR3 spans 14 amino acids. The source of the sample is a study of blood T cell repertoires in COVID-19. Seattle patients were enrolled while actively infected and followed longitudinally. This TCR came from a woman aged 50 to 60 with COVID-19, enrolled during active disease. The source material was peripheral blood. The chain recombines TRBV19 with TRBJ2-7, with 10 bases fitting TRBD2. This chain's CDR3 is CASSSGTSDYEQYF. The CDR3 DNA is TGTGCCAGTAGTAGCGGGACTAGCGATTACGAGCAGTACTTC.